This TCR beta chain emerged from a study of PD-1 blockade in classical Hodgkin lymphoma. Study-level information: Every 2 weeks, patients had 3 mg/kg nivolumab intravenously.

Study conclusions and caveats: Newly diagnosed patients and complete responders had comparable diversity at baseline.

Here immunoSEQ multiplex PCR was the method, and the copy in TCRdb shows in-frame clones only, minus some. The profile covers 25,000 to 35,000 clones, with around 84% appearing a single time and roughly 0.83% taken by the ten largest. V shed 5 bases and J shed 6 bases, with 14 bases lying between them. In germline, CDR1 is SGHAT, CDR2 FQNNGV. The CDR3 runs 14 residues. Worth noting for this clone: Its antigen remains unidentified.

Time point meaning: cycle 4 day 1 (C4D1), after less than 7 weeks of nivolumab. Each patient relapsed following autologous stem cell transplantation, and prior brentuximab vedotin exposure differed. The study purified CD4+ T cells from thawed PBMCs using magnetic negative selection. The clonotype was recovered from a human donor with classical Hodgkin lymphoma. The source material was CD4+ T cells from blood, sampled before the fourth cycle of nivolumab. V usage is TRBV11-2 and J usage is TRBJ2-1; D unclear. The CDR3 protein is CASSRMWVSNEQFF. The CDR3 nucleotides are TGTGCCAGCAGCCGGATGTGGGTCAGCAATGAGCAGTTCTTC. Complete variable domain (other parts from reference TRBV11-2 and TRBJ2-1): EAGVAQSPRYKIIEKRQSVAFWCNPISGHATLYWYQQILGQGPKLLIQFQNNGVVDDSQLPKDRFSAERLKGVDSTLKIQPAKLEDSAVYLCASSRMWVSNEQFFGPGTRLTVL.